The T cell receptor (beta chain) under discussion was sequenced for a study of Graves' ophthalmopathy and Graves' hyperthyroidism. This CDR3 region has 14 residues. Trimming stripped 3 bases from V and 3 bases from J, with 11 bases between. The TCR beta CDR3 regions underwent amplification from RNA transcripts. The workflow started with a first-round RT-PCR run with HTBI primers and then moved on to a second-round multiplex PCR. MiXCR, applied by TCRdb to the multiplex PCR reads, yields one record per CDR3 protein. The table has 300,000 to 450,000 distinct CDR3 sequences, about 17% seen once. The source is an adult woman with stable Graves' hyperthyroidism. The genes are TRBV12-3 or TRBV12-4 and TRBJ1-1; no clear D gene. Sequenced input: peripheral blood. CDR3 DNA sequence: TGTGCCAGCAGTTTCTGGGCGACGGACACTGAAGCTTTCTTT. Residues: CASSFWATDTEAFF.